These 29 T cell receptor beta chains were sequenced from one sample in a study of identical twins. Via MiXCR, TCRdb re-called the 5' RACE reads, giving one row per CDR3 protein. The sample consists of around 650,000 distinct CDR3 sequences, around 7.4% of them appearing once. The same data also contributed to another study, on yellow fever vaccine responses in identical twins.

The specimen was PBMCs. The receptors originated from a woman between 18 and 29 years old in good health.

This clonotype was counted at least ten times. The V call is TRBV2, the J call TRBJ1-1; maybe TRBD1 (5 bases). The CDR3 length is 15 residues. Per the germline V gene, CDR1 is SNHLY and CDR2 is FYNNEI. V lost 5 bases, J lost 5 bases, and 18 bases lay in between. CDR3 residues: CASSNEVMQGTEAFF. DNA of the CDR3: TGTGCCAGCAGTAACGAGGTGATGCAGGGTACTGAAGCTTTCTTT.

The chain employs TRBV6-5 and TRBJ2-5; D unresolved. CDR3 length: 16 amino acids. The germline V gene has CDR1 MNHEY and CDR2 SVGAGI. Trimming stripped 1 base from V and 4 bases from J, with 16 bases between. As DNA, the CDR3 is TGTGCCAGCAGTTACTTAAAGACCCGGCCATTAGAGACCCAGTACTTC. Encoded protein: CASSYLKTRPLETQYF.

This clonotype appeared many times. This chain uses TRBV10-3 with TRBJ2-7, with TRBD2 matching over 8 bases. From germline, CDR1 is ENHRY and CDR2 SYGVKD. The CDR3 is made up of 16 amino acids. J was trimmed by 7 bases and V by 3 bases; bases with no gene match: 14. The CDR3 coding sequence is TGTGCCATCAGTGATTTCTCGACTAGCGTTCGTGGAGAGCAGTACTTC. Its translation: CAISDFSTSVRGEQYF.

This clonotype was seen a handful of times. The rearrangement uses TRBV7-9 and TRBJ1-2; 9 bases map to TRBD1. This CDR3 comprises 16 residues. V shed 5 bases, J shed 4 bases, and the junction held 11 bases outside the gene matches. Germline V gives CDR1 SEHNR, CDR2 FQNEAQ (reference sequence). In DNA, the CDR3 is TGTGCCAGCAGCGGACTAGAGAAGGACAGGGGCTATGGCTACACCTTC. Its protein is CASSGLEKDRGYGYTF.

This chain connects TRBV28 to TRBJ1-1; 9 nucleotides align to TRBD1. The J segment lost 0 bases and the V segment lost 1 base, leaving 6 bases of the junction unmatched. The germline V gene has CDR1 MDHEN and CDR2 SYDVKM. The CDR3 is 17 residues long. The CDR3 region has the DNA TGTGCCAGCAGTTTATTTCCGGGACAGGGCTTGAACACTGAAGCTTTCTTT. Translation gives CASSLFPGQGLNTEAFF. Full variable domain (missing parts from reference TRBV28 and TRBJ1-1): DVKVTQSSRYLVKRTGEKVFLECVQDMDHENMFWYRQDPGLGLRLIYFSYDVKMKEKGDIPEGYSVSREKKERFSLILESASTNQTSMYLCASSLFPGQGLNTEAFFGQGTRLTVV.

This clonotype was seen a handful of times. The rearrangement links TRBV4-1 to TRBJ2-2; the match to TRBD1 covers 7 bases. Unmatched junction bases numbered 6, after V lost 4 bases and J lost 4 bases. Germline V lookup: CDR1 MGHRA, CDR2 YSYEKL. The CDR3 runs 15 residues. CDR3 sequence: CASSRLRDSTGELFF. CDR3 DNA: TGCGCCAGCAGCCGCCTCCGGGACAGCACCGGGGAGCTGTTTTTT.

This clonotype was observed at least ten times. This rearrangement joins TRBV11-2 to TRBJ2-1; 9 nucleotides match TRBD2. From germline, CDR1 is SGHAT and CDR2 FQNNGV. V dropped 0 bases and J dropped 5; count of bases not matched to a gene: 2. This CDR3 region has 15 residues. Written as DNA, the CDR3 is TGTGCCAGCAGCTTAGAGCTAGCGGGGAACAATGAGCAGTTCTTC. This codes for CASSLELAGNNEQFF.

This clonotype showed up many times. The V and J genes are TRBV7-9 and TRBJ2-1; TRBD2 matches 9 bases. Germline V CDR1 and CDR2: SEHNR, FQNEAQ (reference sequence). V shed 11 bases, J shed 5 bases, and the junction held 7 bases outside the gene matches. The CDR3 is 13 residues long. The CDR3 DNA reads as TGTGCCTCCAGCGGGGGGCTCCACAATGAGCAGTTCTTC. Translation gives CASSGGLHNEQFF.

This chain uses TRBV7-7 with TRBJ2-1; weak D call: TRBD2 (6 bases). The CDR3 totals 15 residues. Germline V gives CDR1 SSHAT, CDR2 FNYEAQ (reference sequence). The V gene lost 5 bases and the J gene lost 7 bases, with 18 bases spanning the gap. In DNA form, the CDR3 reads TGTGCCAGCAGCGAACGGGGGTCGACCCAGAATGAGCAGTTCTTC. It translates to CASSERGSTQNEQFF.

This clonotype was counted a few times. The V gene is TRBV4-1, the J gene TRBJ2-1, with unresolved D. V was shortened by 8 bases and J by 8 bases, with 16 bases between the two germline ends. CDR1 is MGHRA and CDR2 is YSYEKL in the germline V gene. The CDR3 length is 13 residues. The CDR3 DNA follows: TGCGCCAGCCAGAAGGATCCCTGGGATGAGCAGTTCTTC. Translated: CASQKDPWDEQFF.

The chain is built from TRBV11-1 and TRBJ1-1; TRBD1 might be the D (6 bases). Trimming stripped 2 bases from V and 6 bases from J, with 7 bases between. The CDR3 contains 12 residues. Looked up from germline, CDR1 is SGHAT and CDR2 is FQDESV (reference sequence). The CDR3 region is CASSLRTAEAFF. CDR3 in DNA: TGTGCCAGCAGCTTACGGACAGCTGAAGCTTTCTTT.

This clonotype was picked up a small number of times. This chain links TRBV10-3 with TRBJ2-3; tentatively, D is TRBD1 (6 bases). The V and J ends lost 5 bases and 4 bases respectively, with 16 bases between them. This CDR3 has 15 residues. Germline V gene data show CDR1 as ENHRY and CDR2 as SYGVKD. CDR3 coding DNA: TGTGCCATCAGTTGGGACAAGAAAGTCGCAGATACGCAGTATTTT. Amino acid sequence: CAISWDKKVADTQYF.

This clonotype was seen many times. The genes are TRBV12-3 or TRBV12-4 and TRBJ2-1; D perhaps matches TRBD2 (6 bases). The CDR3 has 14 amino acids. The V end lost 9 bases, the J end lost 8 bases, and 20 bases lay between the germline ends. CDR3 coding DNA: TGTGCCAGTACAGTAGGAGGGCCTTTTGATGAGCAGTTCTTC. Its protein product is CASTVGGPFDEQFF.

There are a few counts of this clonotype. The chain's CDR3 is CASSLALGSSYEQYV. The CDR3 region has the DNA TGTGCCAGCAGCTTGGCCTTGGGGAGCTCCTACGAGCAGTACGTC. The chain combines TRBV5-5 with TRBJ2-7; TRBD2 is a possible D gene (5 bases). Trimming removed 0 bases from V and 0 bases from J, with 10 bases in between. This CDR3 is 15 amino acids long. Germline CDR1 is SGHKS and CDR2 is YYEKEE (reference sequence).

This clonotype was recorded many times. The rearrangement joins TRBV9 to TRBJ2-1; D gene uncertain. With 0 bases removed from V and 2 bases from J, the gap between germline ends came to 12 bases. CDR1 SGDLS and CDR2 YYNGEE come from the germline V gene. This CDR3 has 16 amino acids. CDR3 loop: CASSVGPGTTYNEQFF. Written as DNA, the CDR3 is TGTGCCAGCAGCGTAGGACCGGGTACTACCTACAATGAGCAGTTCTTC.

This clonotype came up a few times. The chain recombines TRBV20-1 with TRBJ2-3, with 10 bases fitting TRBD2. The CDR3 is 17 residues long. Trimming at V came to 3 bases and at J to 0 bases, leaving 9 bases not matched to a gene. Per germline, CDR1 DFQATT and CDR2 SNEGSKA (reference sequence). CDR3 loop: CSARFLAGETSTDTQYF. The CDR3, as DNA: TGCAGTGCTAGGTTTCTAGCGGGGGAAACTAGCACAGATACGCAGTATTTT.

The rearrangement uses TRBV13 and TRBJ2-3; D remains unclear. V was clipped by 5 bases and J by 3 bases, with 27 bases between them. Germline CDR1 reads PRHDT; CDR2 reads FYEKMQ (reference sequence). This CDR3 has 19 amino acids. CDR3: CASSPSAGKHRLYTDTQYF. For the CDR3, the DNA is TGTGCCAGCAGCCCTTCAGCTGGCAAGCACCGATTATATACAGATACGCAGTATTTT. The full variable domain, in which reference TRBV13 and TRBJ2-3 provide the parts outside the CDR3, is AAGVIQSPRHLIKEKRETATLKCYPIPRHDTVYWYQQGPGQDPQFLISFYEKMQSDKGSIPDRFSAQQFSDYHSELNMSSLELGDSALYFCASSPSAGKHRLYTDTQYFGPGTRLTVL.

This clonotype was observed at least ten times. The chain uses TRBV29-1 and TRBJ2-2; possibly TRBD1 for D (6 bases). V gave up 6 bases and J gave up 5 bases, with 19 bases separating them. This CDR3 region has 15 residues. CDR1 is SQVTM, CDR2 ANQGSEA, per germline. The CDR3 reads CSVRGTAAYTGELFF. The CDR3 DNA sequence: TGCAGCGTCAGGGGTACAGCGGCTTATACCGGGGAGCTGTTTTTT.

The chain joins TRBV7-9 to TRBJ2-7, with 10 bases lining up with TRBD1. The CDR3 consists of 15 residues. V trimming: 4 bases; J trimming: 3 bases; junction bases outside the gene matches: 6. In germline, CDR1 is SEHNR, CDR2 FQNEAQ (reference sequence). CDR3 loop: CASSWDRGQDYEQYF. In DNA, the CDR3 is TGTGCCAGCAGCTGGGACAGGGGCCAAGACTACGAGCAGTACTTC. The variable domain in full, with the rest retrieved from reference TRBV7-9 and TRBJ2-7, is DTGVSQNPRHKITKRGQNVTFRCDPISEHNRLYWYRQTLGQGPEFLTYFQNEAQLEKSRLLSDRFSAERPKGSFSTLEIQRTEQGDSAMYLCASSWDRGQDYEQYFGPGTRLTVT.

This clonotype was seen ten or more times. The chain links TRBV29-1 to TRBJ1-6; D is possibly TRBD1 (5 bases). V was cut by 5 bases and J by 9 bases, with 11 bases left in between. CDR1 and CDR2 from the germline V gene are SQVTM and ANQGSEA. The CDR3 length is 12 residues. This CDR3 is CSVLDRGSPLHF. In nucleotides, the CDR3 is TGCAGCGTTCTCGATAGGGGTTCACCCCTCCACTTT.

This clonotype was observed a few times. V and J are TRBV11-3 and TRBJ2-1, with D possibly being TRBD1 (6 bases). The germline V and J ends were trimmed by 1 base and 8 bases, with 12 bases remaining between them. This CDR3 contains 14 residues. CDR1 is SGHNT and CDR2 is YENEEA in the germline V gene. For the CDR3, the DNA is TGTGCCAGCAGCTTAGCGACAGGATCGGATGAGCAGTTCTTC. Protein product: CASSLATGSDEQFF.

The sample holds many counts of this clonotype. This chain links TRBV12-3 or TRBV12-4 with TRBJ2-7; a possible D gene is TRBD1 (5 bases). Between the trimmed V and J ends, which lost 4 bases and 5 bases, there was a span of 6 bases. CDR3 length: 11 amino acids. CDR3 nucleotide sequence: TGTGCCAGCAGTTGGGGCCACGAGCAGTACTTC. Translating gives CASSWGHEQYF.

The rearrangement uses TRBV6-5 and TRBJ2-7, with 7 bases that match TRBD2. The CDR3 totals 14 residues. The V and J ends lost 3 bases and 2 bases, in that order; junction bases with no gene match: 4. Germline V lookup: CDR1 MNHEY, CDR2 SVGAGI. Here the CDR3 reads CASSYLSGAYEQYF. CDR3 DNA sequence: TGTGCCAGCAGTTATCTAAGCGGGGCCTACGAGCAGTACTTC.

This clonotype came up many times. V usage is TRBV12-3 or TRBV12-4 and J usage is TRBJ2-7, with 11 bases matching TRBD1. The CDR3 is made up of 13 amino acids. Germline trimming cut 5 bases from V and 7 bases from J; bases unmatched to any gene: 4. DNA of the CDR3: TGTGCCAGCAGTACGGACAGGGGGCCGGAGCAGTACTTC. Encoded protein: CASSTDRGPEQYF.

As for this clonotype: At one end, the junction sequence differs from germline, possibly due to a read error. The genes are TRBV7-3 and TRBJ2-2; TRBD2 agrees at 10 bases. This CDR3 has 15 amino acids. Germline loops: CDR1 SGHTA, CDR2 FQGTGA. The CDR3 here is CASSSIAGGTRELFF. The CDR3, as DNA: TGTGCCAGCAGCTCTATAGCGGGAGGCACCCGGGAGCTGTTTTTT.

There are many counts of this clonotype. The rearrangement uses TRBV5-6 and TRBJ2-5; 11 positions agree with TRBD2. CDR1 and CDR2 (germline): SGHDT, YYEEEE. CDR3 length: 17 residues. Losses at the gene ends were 0 bases for V and 5 bases for J; bases not matched to a gene: 9. CDR3 sequence reads: CASSLAMLAGGQETQYF. The CDR3 DNA reads TGTGCCAGCAGCTTGGCCATGCTAGCGGGGGGCCAGGAGACCCAGTACTTC.

V usage is TRBV15 and J usage is TRBJ2-3; 8 bases agree with TRBD2. Germline assignment: CDR1 LNHNV and CDR2 YYDKDF (reference sequence). The CDR3 is 18 amino acids. After removal of 0 bases from V and 0 bases from J, the junction contained 8 bases not matched to a gene. CDR3 nucleotide sequence: TGTGCCACCAGCAGAGATCCTTTTCTAGCGGGTAGCACAGATACGCAGTATTTT. Translating gives CATSRDPFLAGSTDTQYF.

This clonotype has a handful of counts. This chain joins TRBV27 and TRBJ2-3; D is unresolved. Germline V gene sequence: CDR1 MNHEY, CDR2 SMNVEV (reference sequence). V shed 2 bases and J shed 6 bases, with 18 bases lying between them. The CDR3 has 16 residues. This CDR3 reads CASSLDLGSVADTQYF. The CDR3 DNA reads TGTGCCAGCAGTTTAGACTTAGGCAGCGTGGCTGATACGCAGTATTTT.

This clonotype has ten or more counts. V usage is TRBV20-1 and J usage is TRBJ2-7; 15 bases map to TRBD2. The junction had 3 bases not matched to a gene; V was cut back by 3 bases and J by 6 bases. Per germline, CDR1 DFQATT and CDR2 SNEGSKA (reference sequence). The CDR3 length is 14 residues. Here the CDR3 reads CSASRTSGRVEQYF. CDR3 nucleotides: TGCAGTGCTAGCCGGACTAGCGGGAGGGTCGAGCAGTACTTC.